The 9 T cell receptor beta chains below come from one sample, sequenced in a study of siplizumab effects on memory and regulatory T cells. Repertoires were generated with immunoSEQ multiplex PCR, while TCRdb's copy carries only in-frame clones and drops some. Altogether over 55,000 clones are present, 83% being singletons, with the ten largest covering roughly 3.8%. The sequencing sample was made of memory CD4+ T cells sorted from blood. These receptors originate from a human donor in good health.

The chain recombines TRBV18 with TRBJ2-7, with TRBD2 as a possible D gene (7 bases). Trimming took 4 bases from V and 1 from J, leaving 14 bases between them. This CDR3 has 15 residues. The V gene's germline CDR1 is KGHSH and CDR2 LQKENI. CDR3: CASSQGRGWSYEQYF. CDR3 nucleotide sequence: TGTGCCAGCTCACAAGGGAGGGGGTGGTCCTACGAGCAGTACTTC.

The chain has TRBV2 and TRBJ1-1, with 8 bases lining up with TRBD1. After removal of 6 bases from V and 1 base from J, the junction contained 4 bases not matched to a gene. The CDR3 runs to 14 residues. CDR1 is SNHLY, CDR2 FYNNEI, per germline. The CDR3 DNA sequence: TGTGCCAGCAGGAAACAGGGGGGGAACACTGAAGCTTTCTTT. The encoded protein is CASRKQGGNTEAFF.

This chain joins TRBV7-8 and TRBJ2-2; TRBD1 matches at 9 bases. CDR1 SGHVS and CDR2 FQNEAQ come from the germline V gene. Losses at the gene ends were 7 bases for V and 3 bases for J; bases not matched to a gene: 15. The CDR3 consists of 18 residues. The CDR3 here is CASKLMGIGTGYTGELFF. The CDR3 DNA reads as TGTGCCAGCAAACTCATGGGCATCGGGACAGGGTACACCGGGGAGCTGTTTTTT. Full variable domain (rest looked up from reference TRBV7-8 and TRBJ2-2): GAGVSQSPRYKVAKRGQDVALRCDPISGHVSLFWYQQALGQGPEFLTYFQNEAQLDKSGLPSDRFFAERPEGSVSTLKIQRTQQEDSAVYLCASKLMGIGTGYTGELFFGEGSRLTVL.

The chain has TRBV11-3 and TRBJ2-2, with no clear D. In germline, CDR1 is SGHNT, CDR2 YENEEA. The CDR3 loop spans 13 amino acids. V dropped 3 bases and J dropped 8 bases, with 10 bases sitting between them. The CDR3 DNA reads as TGTGCCAGCAGCTTCCGAGGCATTGGGGAGCTGTTTTTT. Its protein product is CASSFRGIGELFF.

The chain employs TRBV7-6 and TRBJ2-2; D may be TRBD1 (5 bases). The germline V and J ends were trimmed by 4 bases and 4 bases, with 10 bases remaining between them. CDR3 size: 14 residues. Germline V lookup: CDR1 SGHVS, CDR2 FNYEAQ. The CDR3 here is CASSSQGFTGELFF. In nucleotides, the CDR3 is TGTGCCAGCAGCTCCCAGGGATTCACCGGGGAGCTGTTTTTT.

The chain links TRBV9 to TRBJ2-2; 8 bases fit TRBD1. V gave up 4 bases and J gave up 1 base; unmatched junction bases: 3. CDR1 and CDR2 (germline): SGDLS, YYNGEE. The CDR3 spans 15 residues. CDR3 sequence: CASSKQGGNTGELFF. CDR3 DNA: TGTGCCAGCAGCAAACAGGGGGGGAACACCGGGGAGCTGTTTTTT.

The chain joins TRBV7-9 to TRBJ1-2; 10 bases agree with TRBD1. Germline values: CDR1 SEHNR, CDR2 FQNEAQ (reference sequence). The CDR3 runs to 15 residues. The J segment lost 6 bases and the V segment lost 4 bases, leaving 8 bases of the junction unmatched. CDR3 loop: CASSSRTGGPHGYTF. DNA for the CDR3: TGTGCCAGCAGCTCCCGGACAGGGGGGCCTCATGGCTACACCTTC.

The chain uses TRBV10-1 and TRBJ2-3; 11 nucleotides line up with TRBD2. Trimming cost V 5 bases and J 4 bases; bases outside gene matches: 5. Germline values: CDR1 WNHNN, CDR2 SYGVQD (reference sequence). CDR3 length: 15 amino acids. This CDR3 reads CASSPLAGGSDTQYF. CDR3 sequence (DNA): TGCGCCAGCAGTCCCCTAGCGGGAGGTTCAGATACGCAGTATTTT.

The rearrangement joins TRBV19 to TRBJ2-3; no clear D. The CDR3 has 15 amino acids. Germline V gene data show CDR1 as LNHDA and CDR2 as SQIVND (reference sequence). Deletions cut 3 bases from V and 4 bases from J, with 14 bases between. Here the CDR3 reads CASSISLGPPDTQYF. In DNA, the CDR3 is TGTGCCAGTAGTATTTCCCTAGGACCCCCAGATACGCAGTATTTT.